The 8 T cell receptor beta chains given below trace back to one sample, sequenced in a study of T cells in Graves' hyperthyroidism and ophthalmopathy. The investigators amplified TCR beta CDR3 regions from RNA transcripts. HTBI primers were employed in a first-round RT-PCR of the TCR CDR3. TCRdb re-analysed the multiplex PCR reads in MiXCR, keeping a single row per CDR3 protein. This sample has around 490,000 distinct CDR3 sequences, with nearly 20% found just once. Material for sequencing was blood. These receptor sequences come from a man in his forties with Graves' ophthalmopathy.

V usage is TRBV30 and J usage is TRBJ1-6, with 8 bases matching TRBD1. Trimming at V came to 2 bases and at J to 4 bases, leaving 7 bases not matched to a gene. The CDR3 sequence is 16 residues long. CDR1 is GTSNPN and CDR2 is SVGIG in the germline V gene (reference sequence). CDR3 protein: CAWSTRQGTYNSPLHF. CDR3 coding DNA: TGTGCCTGGAGTACCAGACAGGGGACTTATAATTCACCCCTCCACTTT.

This clonotype came up many times. The chain has TRBV28 and TRBJ2-1, with D tentatively TRBD2 (7 bases). Germline V lookup: CDR1 MDHEN, CDR2 SYDVKM. The length of the CDR3 is 16 residues. The V and J ends lost 4 bases and 6 bases respectively, with 19 bases between them. The CDR3 spells CASSSAGAPVTNEQFF. The CDR3 region has the DNA TGTGCCAGCAGTTCCGCGGGGGCGCCGGTGACCAATGAGCAGTTCTTC.

As concerns this clonotype: A junction end diverges from the germline sequence, so it may reflect a read error. The chain carries TRBV10-3 and TRBJ2-3; no reliable D call. There are 15 residues in the CDR3. The germline gives CDR1 ENHRY, CDR2 SYGVKD. The CDR3 sequence is CASSSGMRNTDTQYF. DNA for the CDR3: TGTGCCAGCAGTTCAGGCATGCGGAACACAGATACGCAGTATTTT.

The rearrangement links TRBV18 to TRBJ1-3; no firm D call. Per the germline V gene, CDR1 is KGHSH and CDR2 is LQKENI. V was shortened by 6 bases and J by 9 bases, with 15 bases between the two germline ends. CDR3 length: 13 residues. The CDR3 protein is CASSKNEVTTIYF. The DNA of the CDR3 is TGTGCCAGCTCCAAAAACGAAGTAACCACCATATATTTT.

This clonotype was counted ten times or more. The chain is built from TRBV11-2 and TRBJ2-3; D is ambiguous. Germline lookup yields CDR1 SGHAT and CDR2 FQNNGV. This CDR3 region has 15 residues. Between the trimmed V and J ends, which lost 1 base and 2 bases, there was a span of 10 bases. CDR3 coding DNA: TGTGCCAGCAGCTTAGGTCTTCGGTTCACAGATACGCAGTATTTT. It specifies CASSLGLRFTDTQYF.

This chain joins TRBV7-9 and TRBJ1-6; no clear D. CDR1 SEHNR and CDR2 FQNEAQ come from the germline V gene (reference sequence). This CDR3 comprises 13 residues. Between the trimmed V and J ends, which lost 5 bases and 10 bases, there was a span of 12 bases. DNA for the CDR3: TGTGCCAGCAGCCCACCTCTGGAGTCACCCCTCCACTTT. Translation gives CASSPPLESPLHF.

This clonotype was recorded at least ten times. The chain links TRBV29-1 to TRBJ2-7; 15 bases are shared with TRBD2. Germline CDR1 SQVTM, CDR2 ANQGSEA. The CDR3 runs 15 residues. V shed 6 bases, J shed 6 bases, and the junction held 9 bases outside the gene matches. This chain's CDR3 is CSVSGLAGGSAEQYF. CDR3 coding DNA: TGCAGCGTCTCGGGACTAGCGGGAGGATCGGCCGAGCAGTACTTC.

The rearrangement joins TRBV2 to TRBJ1-4; 11 bases are shared with TRBD1. Trimming removed 7 bases from V and 6 bases from J; junction bases left unmatched: 7. CDR1 and CDR2 (germline): SNHLY, FYNNEI. The CDR3 runs 15 residues. The CDR3 loop reads CASIIPGQGDEKLFF. CDR3 DNA: TGTGCCAGCATCATCCCGGGACAGGGGGATGAAAAACTGTTTTTT.